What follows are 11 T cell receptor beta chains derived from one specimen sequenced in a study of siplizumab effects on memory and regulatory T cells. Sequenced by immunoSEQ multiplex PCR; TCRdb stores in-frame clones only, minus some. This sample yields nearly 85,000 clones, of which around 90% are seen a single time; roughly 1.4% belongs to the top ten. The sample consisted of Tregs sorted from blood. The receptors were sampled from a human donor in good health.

Written as DNA, the CDR3 is TGTGCCAGCAGCTTCGGGACCTACCATCAGCCCCAGCATTTT. As protein: CASSFGTYHQPQHF. The chain has TRBV7-9 and TRBJ1-5; a possible D gene is TRBD1 (5 bases). CDR3 length equals 14 residues. The V and J ends lost 3 bases and 5 bases respectively, with 11 bases between them. Looked up from germline, CDR1 is SEHNR and CDR2 is FQNEAQ (reference sequence).

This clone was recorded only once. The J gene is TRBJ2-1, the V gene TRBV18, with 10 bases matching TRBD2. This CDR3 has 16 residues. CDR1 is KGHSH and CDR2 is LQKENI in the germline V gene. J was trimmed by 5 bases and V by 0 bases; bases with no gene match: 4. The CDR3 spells CASSPPITSGDNEQFF. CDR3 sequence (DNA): TGTGCCAGCTCACCACCAATAACTAGCGGGGACAATGAGCAGTTCTTC.

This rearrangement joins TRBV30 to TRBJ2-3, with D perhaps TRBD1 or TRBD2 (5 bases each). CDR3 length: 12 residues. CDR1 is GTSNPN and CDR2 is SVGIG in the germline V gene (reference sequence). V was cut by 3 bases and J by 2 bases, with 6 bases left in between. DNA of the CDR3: TGTGCCTGGAGGGGGACCACAGATACGCAGTATTTT. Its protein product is CAWRGTTDTQYF.

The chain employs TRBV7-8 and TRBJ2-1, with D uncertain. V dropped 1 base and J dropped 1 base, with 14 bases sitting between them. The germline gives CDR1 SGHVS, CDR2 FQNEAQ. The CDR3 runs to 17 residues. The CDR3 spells CASSLGVGPFSYNEQFF. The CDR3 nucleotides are TGTGCCAGCAGCTTAGGAGTGGGTCCCTTTTCCTACAATGAGCAGTTCTTC.

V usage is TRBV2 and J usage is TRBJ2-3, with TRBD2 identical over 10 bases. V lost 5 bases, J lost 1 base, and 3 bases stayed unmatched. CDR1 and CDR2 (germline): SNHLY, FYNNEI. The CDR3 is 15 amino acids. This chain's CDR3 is CASSLAGVGTDTQYF. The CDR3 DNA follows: TGTGCCAGCAGTCTAGCGGGGGTGGGCACAGATACGCAGTATTTT.

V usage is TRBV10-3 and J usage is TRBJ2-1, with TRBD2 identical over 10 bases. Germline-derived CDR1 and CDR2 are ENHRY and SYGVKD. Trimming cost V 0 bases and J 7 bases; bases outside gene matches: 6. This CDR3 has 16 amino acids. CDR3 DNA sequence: TGTGCCATCAGTGAGTCGAGCGGGGGGGCCGGGAATGAGCAGTTCTTC. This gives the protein CAISESSGGAGNEQFF.

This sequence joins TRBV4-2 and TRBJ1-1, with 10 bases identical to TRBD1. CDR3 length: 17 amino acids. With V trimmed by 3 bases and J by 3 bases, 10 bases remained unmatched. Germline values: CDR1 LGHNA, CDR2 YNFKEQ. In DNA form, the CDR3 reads TGTGCCAGCAGCCATATAGCCCCCGGACAGGGGGACACTGAAGCTTTCTTT. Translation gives CASSHIAPGQGDTEAFF.

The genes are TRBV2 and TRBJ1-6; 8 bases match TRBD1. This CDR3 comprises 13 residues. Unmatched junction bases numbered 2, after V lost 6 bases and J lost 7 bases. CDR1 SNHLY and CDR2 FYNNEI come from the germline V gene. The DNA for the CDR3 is TGTGCCAGCAGGGGACAGGAAAATTCACCCCTCCACTTT. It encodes CASRGQENSPLHF. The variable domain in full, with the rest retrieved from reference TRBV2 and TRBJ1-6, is EPEVTQTPSHQVTQMGQEVILRCVPISNHLYFYWYRQILGQKVEFLVSFYNNEISEKSEIFDDQFSVERPDGSNFTLKIRSTKLEDSAMYFCASRGQENSPLHFGNGTRLTVT.

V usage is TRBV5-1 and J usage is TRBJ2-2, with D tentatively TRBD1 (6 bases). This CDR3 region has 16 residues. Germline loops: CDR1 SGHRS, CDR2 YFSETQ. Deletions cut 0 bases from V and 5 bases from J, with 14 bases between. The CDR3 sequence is CASSLVKGQGTGELFF. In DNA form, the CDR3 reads TGCGCCAGCAGCTTGGTAAAGGGGCAGGGGACCGGGGAGCTGTTTTTT.

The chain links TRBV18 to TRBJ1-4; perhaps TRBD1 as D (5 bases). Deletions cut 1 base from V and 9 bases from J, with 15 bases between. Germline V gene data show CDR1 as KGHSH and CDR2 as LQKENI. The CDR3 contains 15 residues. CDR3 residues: CASSPLQGPGKKLFF. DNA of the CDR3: TGTGCCAGCTCACCACTTCAGGGCCCCGGGAAAAAACTGTTTTTT. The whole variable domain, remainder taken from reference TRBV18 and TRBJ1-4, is NAGVMQNPRHLVRRRGQEARLRCSPMKGHSHVYWYRQLPEEGLKFMVYLQKENIIDESGMPKERFSAEFPKEGPSILRIQQVVRGDSAAYFCASSPLQGPGKKLFFGSGTQLSVL.

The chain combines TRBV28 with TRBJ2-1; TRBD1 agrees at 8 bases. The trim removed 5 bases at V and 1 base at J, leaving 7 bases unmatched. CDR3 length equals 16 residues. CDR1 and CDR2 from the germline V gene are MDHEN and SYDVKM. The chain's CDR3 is CASSNPGGWSYNEQFF. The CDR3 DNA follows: TGTGCCAGCAGTAACCCAGGGGGCTGGTCCTACAATGAGCAGTTCTTC.